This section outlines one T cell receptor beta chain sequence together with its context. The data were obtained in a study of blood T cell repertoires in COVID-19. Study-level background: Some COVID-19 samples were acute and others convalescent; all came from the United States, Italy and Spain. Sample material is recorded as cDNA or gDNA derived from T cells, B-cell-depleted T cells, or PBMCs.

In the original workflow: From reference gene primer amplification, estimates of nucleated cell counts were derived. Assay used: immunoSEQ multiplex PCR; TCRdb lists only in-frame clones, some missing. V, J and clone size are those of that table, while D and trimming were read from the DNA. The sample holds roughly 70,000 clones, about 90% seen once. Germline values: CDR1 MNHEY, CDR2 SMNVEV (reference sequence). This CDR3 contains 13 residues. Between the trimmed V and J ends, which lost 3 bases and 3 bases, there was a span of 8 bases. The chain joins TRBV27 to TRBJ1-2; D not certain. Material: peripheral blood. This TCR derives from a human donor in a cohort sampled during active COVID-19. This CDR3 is CASSFAVDYGYTF. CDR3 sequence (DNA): TGTGCCAGCAGTTTCGCGGTAGACTATGGCTACACCTTC.